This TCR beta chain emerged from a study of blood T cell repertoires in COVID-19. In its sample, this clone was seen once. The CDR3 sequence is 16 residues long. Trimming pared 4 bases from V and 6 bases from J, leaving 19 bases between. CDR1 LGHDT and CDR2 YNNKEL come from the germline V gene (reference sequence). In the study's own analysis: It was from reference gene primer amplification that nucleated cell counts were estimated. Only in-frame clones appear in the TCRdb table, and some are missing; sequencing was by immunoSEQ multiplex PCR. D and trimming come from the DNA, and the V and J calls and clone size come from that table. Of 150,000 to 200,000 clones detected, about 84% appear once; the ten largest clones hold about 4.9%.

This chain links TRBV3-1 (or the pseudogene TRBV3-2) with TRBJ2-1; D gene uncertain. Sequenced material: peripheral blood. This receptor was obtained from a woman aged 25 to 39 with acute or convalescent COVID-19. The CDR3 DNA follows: TGTGCCAGCAGCCCGACTTCCTCCCGAACCCTCAATGAGCAGTTCTTC. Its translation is CASSPTSSRTLNEQFF.